This TCR beta chain was captured in a study of T cell changes during pregnancy in multiple sclerosis. The germline gives CDR1 LGHNA, CDR2 YSLEER. The CDR3 totals 13 residues. The germline V and J ends were trimmed by 1 base and 4 bases, with 5 bases remaining between them. Clones were sequenced by immunoSEQ multiplex PCR, and TCRdb holds only the in-frame ones, with some missing. This table holds 45,000 to 55,000 clones, about nine tenths found once. The chain links TRBV4-3 to TRBJ1-3; D remains unclear. The source of this sequence is a female donor in good health, enrolled as a control in a pregnancy study. The source material was peripheral blood, sampled in the first trimester of pregnancy. The CDR3 region has the DNA TGCGCCAGCAGCCAAGTCATCGGAAACACCATATATTTT. It specifies CASSQVIGNTIYF.